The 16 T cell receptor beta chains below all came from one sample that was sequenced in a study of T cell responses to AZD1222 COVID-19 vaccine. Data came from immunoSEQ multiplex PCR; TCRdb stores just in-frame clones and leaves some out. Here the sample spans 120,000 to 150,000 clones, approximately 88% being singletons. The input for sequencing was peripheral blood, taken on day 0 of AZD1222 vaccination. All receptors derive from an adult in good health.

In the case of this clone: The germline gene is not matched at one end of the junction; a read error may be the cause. The CDR3 nucleotides read TGTGCCGGCAGCTTGGAGCGGGCAGTAGATTCACCCCTCCACTTT. It yields the protein CAGSLERAVDSPLHF. J is TRBJ1-6 and V is TRBV5-4; D ambiguous. From germline, CDR1 is SGHNT and CDR2 YYREEE (reference sequence). The CDR3 loop spans 15 amino acids. Full variable domain (missing parts from reference TRBV5-4 and TRBJ1-6): ETGVTQSPTHLIKTRGQQVTLRCSSQSGHNTVSWYQQALGQGPQFIFQYYREEENGRGNFPPRFSGLQFPNYSSELNVNALELDDSALYLCAGSLERAVDSPLHFGNGTRLTVT.

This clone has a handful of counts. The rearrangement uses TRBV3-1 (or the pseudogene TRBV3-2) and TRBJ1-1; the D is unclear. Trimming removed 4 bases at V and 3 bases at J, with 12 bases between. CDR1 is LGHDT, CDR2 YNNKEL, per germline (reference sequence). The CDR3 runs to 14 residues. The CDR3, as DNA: TGTGCCAGCAGCCCAGTCGGGTCCTACACTGAAGCTTTCTTT. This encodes CASSPVGSYTEAFF.

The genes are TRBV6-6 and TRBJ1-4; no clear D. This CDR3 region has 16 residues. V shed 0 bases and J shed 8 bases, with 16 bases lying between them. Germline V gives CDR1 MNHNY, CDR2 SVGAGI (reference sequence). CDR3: CASSYSPTSRWEKLFF. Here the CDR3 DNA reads TGTGCCAGCAGTTACTCCCCGACGTCCCGGTGGGAAAAACTGTTTTTT.

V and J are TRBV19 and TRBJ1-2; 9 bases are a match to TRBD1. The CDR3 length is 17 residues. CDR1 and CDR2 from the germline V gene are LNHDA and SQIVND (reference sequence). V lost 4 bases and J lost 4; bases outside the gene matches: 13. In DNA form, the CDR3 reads TGTGCCAGTAGTACCCCGGACCCGGGACAGGGTCGCTATGGCTACACCTTC. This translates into CASSTPDPGQGRYGYTF.

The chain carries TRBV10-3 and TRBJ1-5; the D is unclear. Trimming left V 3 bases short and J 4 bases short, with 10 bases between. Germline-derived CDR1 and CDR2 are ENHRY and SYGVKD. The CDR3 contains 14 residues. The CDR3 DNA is TGTGCCATCAGTGACCACCTTAATAATCAGCCCCAGCATTTT. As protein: CAISDHLNNQPQHF.

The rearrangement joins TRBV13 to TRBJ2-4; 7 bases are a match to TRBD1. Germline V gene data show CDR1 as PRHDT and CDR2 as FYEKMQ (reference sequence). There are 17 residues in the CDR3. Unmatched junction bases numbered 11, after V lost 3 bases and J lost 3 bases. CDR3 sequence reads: CASSFSWQGVVKNIQYF. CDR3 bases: TGTGCCAGCAGCTTTTCTTGGCAGGGGGTTGTCAAAAACATTCAGTACTTC.

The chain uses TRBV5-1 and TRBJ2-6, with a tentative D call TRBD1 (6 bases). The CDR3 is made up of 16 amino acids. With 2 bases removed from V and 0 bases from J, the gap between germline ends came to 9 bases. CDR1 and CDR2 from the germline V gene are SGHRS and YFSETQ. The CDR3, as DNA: TGCGCCAGCAGCTTACAGGGCCTCTCTGGGGCCAACGTCCTGACTTTC. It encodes CASSLQGLSGANVLTF.

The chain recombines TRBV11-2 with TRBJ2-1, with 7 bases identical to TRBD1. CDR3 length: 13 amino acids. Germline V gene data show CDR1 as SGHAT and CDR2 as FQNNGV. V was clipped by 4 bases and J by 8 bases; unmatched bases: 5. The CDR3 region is CASSSDRVHEQFF. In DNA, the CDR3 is TGTGCCAGCAGCTCAGACAGGGTCCATGAGCAGTTCTTC.

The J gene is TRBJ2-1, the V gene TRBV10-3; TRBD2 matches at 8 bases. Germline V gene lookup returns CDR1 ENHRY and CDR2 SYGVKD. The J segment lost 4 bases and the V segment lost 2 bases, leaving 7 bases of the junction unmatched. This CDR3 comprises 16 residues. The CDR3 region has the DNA TGTGCCATCAGTGAGAGGAGCGGGGGCCTTTACAATGAGCAGTTCTTC. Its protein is CAISERSGGLYNEQFF.

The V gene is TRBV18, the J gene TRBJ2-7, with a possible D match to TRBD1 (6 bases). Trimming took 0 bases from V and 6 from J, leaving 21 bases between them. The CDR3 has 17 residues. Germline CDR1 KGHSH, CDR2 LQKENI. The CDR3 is CASSPPVRSTGLVEQYF. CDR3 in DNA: TGTGCCAGCTCACCACCGGTTCGGTCGACAGGCCTGGTCGAGCAGTACTTC.

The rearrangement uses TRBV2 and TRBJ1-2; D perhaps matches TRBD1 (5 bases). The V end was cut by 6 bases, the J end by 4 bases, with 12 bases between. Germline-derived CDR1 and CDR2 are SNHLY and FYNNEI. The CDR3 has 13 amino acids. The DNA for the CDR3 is TGTGCCAGCAGCGCTGGGACCTCCTATGGCTACACCTTC. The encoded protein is CASSAGTSYGYTF.

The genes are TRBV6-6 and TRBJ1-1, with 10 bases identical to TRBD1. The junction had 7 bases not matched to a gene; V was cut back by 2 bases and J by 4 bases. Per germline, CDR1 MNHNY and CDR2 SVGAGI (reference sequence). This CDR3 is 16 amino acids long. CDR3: CASSYGGTGDRTEAFF. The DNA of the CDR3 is TGTGCCAGCAGTTACGGCGGGACAGGGGACCGCACTGAAGCTTTCTTT.

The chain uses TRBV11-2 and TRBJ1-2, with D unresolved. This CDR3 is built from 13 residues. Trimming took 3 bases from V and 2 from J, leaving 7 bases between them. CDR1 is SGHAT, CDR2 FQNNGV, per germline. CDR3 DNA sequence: TGTGCCAGCAGCTTTTCGGCGAACTATGGCTACACCTTC. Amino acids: CASSFSANYGYTF.

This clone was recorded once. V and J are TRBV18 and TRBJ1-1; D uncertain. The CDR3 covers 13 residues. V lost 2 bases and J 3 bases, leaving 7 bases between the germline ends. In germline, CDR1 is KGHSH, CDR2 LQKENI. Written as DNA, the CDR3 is TGTGCCAGCTCACCAGGGTTGGACACTGAAGCTTTCTTT. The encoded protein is CASSPGLDTEAFF.

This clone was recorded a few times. CDR3 in DNA: TGTGCCAGCAGCCCCAACCGACTAGCGGCAGATACGCAGTATTTT. Translated: CASSPNRLAADTQYF. The chain couples TRBV7-6 to TRBJ2-3; 9 bases map to TRBD2. Germline CDR1 is SGHVS and CDR2 is FNYEAQ. The CDR3 loop spans 15 amino acids. V lost 5 bases to trimming and J lost 4 bases; unmatched junction nucleotides: 7. The variable domain in full, completed from reference TRBV7-6 and TRBJ2-3, reads GAGVSQSPRYKVTKRGQDVALRCDPISGHVSLYWYRQALGQGPEFLTYFNYEAQQDKSGLPNDRFSAERPEGSISTLTIQRTEQRDSAMYRCASSPNRLAADTQYFGPGTRLTVL.

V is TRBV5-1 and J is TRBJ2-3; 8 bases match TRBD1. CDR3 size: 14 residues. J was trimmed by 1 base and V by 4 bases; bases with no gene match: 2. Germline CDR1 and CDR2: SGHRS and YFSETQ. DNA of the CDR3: TGCGCCAGCAGCCTACAGGGGGGCACAGATACGCAGTATTTT. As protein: CASSLQGGTDTQYF. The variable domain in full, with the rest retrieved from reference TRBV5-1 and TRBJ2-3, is KAGVTQTPRYLIKTRGQQVTLSCSPISGHRSVSWYQQTPGQGLQFLFEYFSETQRNKGNFPGRFSGRQFSNSRSEMNVSTLELGDSALYLCASSLQGGTDTQYFGPGTRLTVL.